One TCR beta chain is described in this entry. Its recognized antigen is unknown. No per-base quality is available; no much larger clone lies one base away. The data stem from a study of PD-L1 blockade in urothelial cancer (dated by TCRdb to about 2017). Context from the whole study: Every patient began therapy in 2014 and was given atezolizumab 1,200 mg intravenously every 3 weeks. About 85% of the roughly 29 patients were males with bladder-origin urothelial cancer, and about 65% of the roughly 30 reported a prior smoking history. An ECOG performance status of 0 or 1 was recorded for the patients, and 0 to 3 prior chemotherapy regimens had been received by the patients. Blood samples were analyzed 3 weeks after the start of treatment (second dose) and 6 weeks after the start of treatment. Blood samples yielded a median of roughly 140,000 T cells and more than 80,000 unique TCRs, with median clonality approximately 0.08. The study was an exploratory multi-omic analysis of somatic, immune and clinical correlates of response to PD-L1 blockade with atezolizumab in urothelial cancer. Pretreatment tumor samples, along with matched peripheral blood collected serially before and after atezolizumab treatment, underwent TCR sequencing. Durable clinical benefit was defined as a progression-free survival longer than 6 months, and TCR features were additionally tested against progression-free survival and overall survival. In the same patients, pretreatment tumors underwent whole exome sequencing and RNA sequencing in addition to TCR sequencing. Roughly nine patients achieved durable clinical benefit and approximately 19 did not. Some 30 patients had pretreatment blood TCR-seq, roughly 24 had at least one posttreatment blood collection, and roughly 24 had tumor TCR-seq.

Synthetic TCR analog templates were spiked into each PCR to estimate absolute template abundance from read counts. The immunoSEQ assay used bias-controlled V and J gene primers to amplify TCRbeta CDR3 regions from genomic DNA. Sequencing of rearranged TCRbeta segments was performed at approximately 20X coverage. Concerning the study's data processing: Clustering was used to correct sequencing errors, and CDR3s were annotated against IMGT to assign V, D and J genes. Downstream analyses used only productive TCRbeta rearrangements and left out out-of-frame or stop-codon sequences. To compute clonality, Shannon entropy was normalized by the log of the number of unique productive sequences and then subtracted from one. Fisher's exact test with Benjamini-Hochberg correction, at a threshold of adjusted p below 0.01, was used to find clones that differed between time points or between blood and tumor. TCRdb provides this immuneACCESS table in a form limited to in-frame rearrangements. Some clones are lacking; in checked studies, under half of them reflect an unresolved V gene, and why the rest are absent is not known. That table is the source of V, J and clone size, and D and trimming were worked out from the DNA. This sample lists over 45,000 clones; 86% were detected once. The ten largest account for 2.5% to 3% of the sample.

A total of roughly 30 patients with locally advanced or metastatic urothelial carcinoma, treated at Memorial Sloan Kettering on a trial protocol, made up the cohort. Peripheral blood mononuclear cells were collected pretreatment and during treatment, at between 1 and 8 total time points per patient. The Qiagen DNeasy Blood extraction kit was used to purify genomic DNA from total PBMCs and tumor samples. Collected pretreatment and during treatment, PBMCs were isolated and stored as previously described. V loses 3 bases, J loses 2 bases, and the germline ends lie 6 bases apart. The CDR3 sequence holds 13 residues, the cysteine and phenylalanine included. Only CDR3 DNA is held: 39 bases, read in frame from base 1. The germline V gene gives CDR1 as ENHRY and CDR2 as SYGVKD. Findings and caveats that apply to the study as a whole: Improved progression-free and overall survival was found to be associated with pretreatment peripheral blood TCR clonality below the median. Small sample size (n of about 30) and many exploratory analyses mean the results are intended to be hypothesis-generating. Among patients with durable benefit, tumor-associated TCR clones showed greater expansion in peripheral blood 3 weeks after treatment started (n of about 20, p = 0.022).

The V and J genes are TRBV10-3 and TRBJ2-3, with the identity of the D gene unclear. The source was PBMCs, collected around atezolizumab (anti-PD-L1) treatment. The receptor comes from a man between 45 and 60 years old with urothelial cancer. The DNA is TGTGCCATCAGTGACCAGTACACAGATACGCAGTATTTT. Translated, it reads CAISDQYTDTQYF.